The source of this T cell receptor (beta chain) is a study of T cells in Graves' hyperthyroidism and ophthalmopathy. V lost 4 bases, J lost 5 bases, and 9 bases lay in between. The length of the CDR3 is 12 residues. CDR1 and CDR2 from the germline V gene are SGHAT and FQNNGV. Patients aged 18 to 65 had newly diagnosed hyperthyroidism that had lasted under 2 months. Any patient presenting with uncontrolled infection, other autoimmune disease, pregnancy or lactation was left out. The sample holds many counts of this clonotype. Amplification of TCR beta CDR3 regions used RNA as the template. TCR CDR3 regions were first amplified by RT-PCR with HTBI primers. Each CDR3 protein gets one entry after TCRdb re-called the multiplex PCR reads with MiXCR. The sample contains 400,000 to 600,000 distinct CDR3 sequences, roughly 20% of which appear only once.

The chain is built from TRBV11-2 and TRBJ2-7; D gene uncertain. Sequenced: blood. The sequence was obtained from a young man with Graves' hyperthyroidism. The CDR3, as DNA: TGTGCCAGCAGCTCCGACGGAGACGAGCAGTACTTC. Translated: CASSSDGDEQYF.